What follows is one T cell receptor beta chain and its context. Its antigen target is currently unknown. Qualities for individual bases were not recorded, and no much larger clone is one base off. CDR1 and CDR2, per the germline V gene, are SGDLS and YYNGEE. For this chain, trimming is 4 bases at the V end and 6 bases at the J end, and the number of junction bases without a gene match is 15. Including the terminal cysteine and phenylalanine, the CDR3 comprises 17 residues. Just the 51-base CDR3 DNA is kept, in frame starting at base 1. This specimen belongs to a study of cytomegalovirus exposure and HLA in healthy donors (dated by TCRdb to 2017 to 2019). About the investigation overall: According to an earlier analysis of 587 of the donors, roughly 180 million T cells yielded 90 million to 130 million unique TCR beta sequences and 276 Gb of sequence data. In an earlier analysis of 550 to 700 of the donors, high-throughput TCR beta sequencing was used to judge whether each TCR beta V gene segment behaved as functional or pseudogenic. HLA typing included class I and class II loci at four-digit resolution. Roughly 5 DR-DQ haplotypes were treated as single units for association and clustering because of strong linkage in the cohort. Of the 398 genotyped donors, approximately 83% fell in the genetic ancestry cluster associated with self-reported Caucasian donors. High-throughput TCR immunosequencing, statistical association of individual TCRs with disease status, and machine learning were combined to predict cytomegalovirus infection status. Typing coverage differed by locus: A, B, C, DRB1 and DQB1 were typed in roughly 629-640 donors, DQA1 in about 500, DPA1 in 600 to 610, and DPB1 in 400 to 480. Among some 400 genotyped donors of the cohort, an average of approximately 220,000 unique TCR beta nucleotide sequences was sequenced per donor, of which about 19% were non-productive. About 310 gigabases of sequencing data and 70 million to 85 million unique TCR sequences were included in an early release covering 500 to 750 HLA-typed donors. The study aimed to test whether cataloging public T cell receptors could reveal signatures of past pathogen exposure. Besides the first cohort of around 670 subjects, a separate validation cohort made up of some 110 different subjects was used. Alongside the repertoire data, information on donor age, sex, ethnicity and CMV serostatus was compiled. To study patterns of TCR occurrence, a later analysis re-analyzed previously published TCR beta repertoires from more than 550 donors and added high-resolution HLA genotyping. A later genetic analysis used genome-wide SNP genotypes for about 65% of the roughly 700 donors, treating that subset as a discovery cohort. The later analysis used no new phenotypic data to find candidate immune exposures, relying instead on TCR beta sequences and their occurrence across donors. Every repertoire in the discovery cohort had been generated on one and the same sequencing platform. Using immunosequencing, the study profiled T cell repertoires from 666 subjects and related those repertoires to cytomegalovirus serostatus.

The library was made by the immunoSEQ multiplex PCR assay. For the multiplex PCR, a mixture combining 60 forward primers for TCR Vbeta segments and 13 reverse primers for TCR Jbeta segments was used. The CDR3 region of rearranged TCR beta genes was amplified from genomic DNA with a multiplex PCR assay. The amplified TCR beta libraries were sequenced on the Illumina HiSeq System as 87-base-pair reads. The authors' pipeline ran thus. In a later analysis, around 80 million unique TCR beta chains were counted across the approximately 640 repertoires, and roughly 11 million of these chains were shared by at least two donors. Raw reads were error-corrected and collapsed into unique sequences with a nearest-neighbor algorithm that merged closely related sequences to remove PCR and sequencing errors. CDR3 sequences were aligned to IMGT reference sequences to assign V, D and J gene segments. For a sequence to be retained, a match of at least six nucleotides was required to both a V gene segment and a J gene segment. Rearrangements were called productive when the CDR3 lacked stop codons and stayed in frame with V and J; all others were non-productive. CDR3 was defined by IMGT convention, running from the second conserved V-encoded cysteine to the conserved J-encoded phenylalanine. In an earlier analysis of approximately 590 of the donors, sequences lacking an unambiguous match to a single V gene segment were excluded. In an earlier analysis of 587 of the donors, V segments were called functional above 56.7% productive rearrangements and were called segregating when the between-donor standard deviation exceeded 5%. A statistical classification framework was developed to diagnose cytomegalovirus status using the catalog of TCR beta chain sequences. In a later analysis, TCR nucleotide sequences were compared against IMGT/GENE-DB human TR gene sequences so that V and J genes could be assigned. Using the TCRdist pipeline, a later analysis assigned CDR3 sequences along with most-parsimonious VDJ recombination scenarios. A later analysis defined each TCR beta chain by its CDR3 amino acid sequence plus V-gene family, and excluded reads lacking a unique V-gene family. To address suspected cross-contamination and a sequencing artifact, a later analysis removed under 600 highly shared, low-generation-probability nucleotide sequences. In a later analysis, a clonal expansion index for each public chain was calculated from normalized within-repertoire ranks of inferred template counts. Generation probabilities in a later analysis came from a VDJ recombination model fitted to out-of-frame rearrangements, and those results were checked against IGoR. A later analysis scored TCR-TCR, TCR-HLA and TCR-CMV co-occurrence with hypergeometric tests, applying a repertoire-size bias correction to TCR pairs. To estimate false discovery rates, a later analysis permuted the HLA or CMV assignments 20 times. A later analysis grouped co-occurring TCRs with DBSCAN, adding TCRdist sequence similarity when clustering within HLA-allele-positive subsets. Co-occurrence clustering excluded repertoires with fewer than 30,000 or more than 120,000 public chains, plus five with anomalous nucleotide sharing. This is the immuneACCESS table as TCRdb keeps it, with only in-frame sequences that have V and J called. A part of the clones is gone; compared with another copy, unresolved V genes explain less than half, and the rest is unexplained. V and J calls plus clone size are reproduced from that table; the DNA served to infer D and trimming. The sample includes some 110,000 clones, with roughly 66% observed a single time. Around 4.8% of the sample goes to the ten largest clones.

What the work shows at the level of the full study, not this receptor alone: HLA typing was unavailable for some donors at each locus, so association tests used only the typed subset. Specific HLA alleles were associated with 15,000 to 20,000 TCR beta sequences at a false discovery rate of 0.05 in a later analysis. The study gave a list of 150 to 200 TCR beta chains associated with cytomegalovirus. Linkage disequilibrium might explain the correlated functional status among segregating V segments, but an unknown experimental factor could not be ruled out. Broadly in line with IMGT annotations, most TCR beta V segments showed up in productive rearrangements about 90% or about 30% of the time in an earlier analysis of some 590 of the donors. Because counts were too low, about 15 rarely observed V segments, including chromosome 9 orphons, were left out of the earlier analysis of 500 to 650 of the donors. A further reported finding was that TCR beta sequences accurately predicted the HLA-A and HLA-B alleles for most subjects in the first cohort. Immune exposure information for the cohort was limited to CMV serostatus. According to the authors, the approach could potentially be generalized to other disease states and immunological phenotypes. In vitro tests confirmed that a few of the cytomegalovirus-associated TCR beta chains recognize cytomegalovirus antigens. In this cohort, only TCR beta chains were sequenced, and detectable features were limited by the absence of alpha or paired-chain data. According to a later genetic analysis, donors in an Asian-associated ancestry cluster had fewer N-insertions in productive TCRs than the approximately 700-donor mean. Most TCR sequences were observed very rarely across donors, whereas some public TCRs were present in many individuals. A cluster of highly shared sequence variants was judged likely to be a technical artifact of the sequencing pipeline. The classifier was reported to diagnose cytomegalovirus status with high specificity and sensitivity in both the original and validation cohorts. Strong co-occurrence of HLA alleles, especially DR and DQ, made assigning TCR associations to individual alleles difficult. A later analysis reported that several top co-occurrence clusters appeared linked to parvovirus B19, influenza, CMV and Epstein-Barr virus. A later analysis found that TCR association rates varied across HLA loci, with DRB1 alleles showing the most associated TCRs and HLA-C alleles the fewest. A later analysis found that HLA-associated TCR beta chains were more clonally expanded and had lower generation probabilities than equally common non-associated chains. Sequencing depth was assumed to be roughly uniform across donors in the presence/absence analyses, though that assumption may not hold. Most CMV-associated TCR beta chains appeared to be HLA-restricted in a later analysis, and the HLA associations seemed to be driven largely by CMV exposure. In a later genetic analysis, a missense DCLRE1C variant was associated with V-gene and J-gene trimming of TCR beta chains, and the association was replicated in an independent cohort. Some IMGT-functional V segments, including TRBV6-2 and TRBV6-3, could not be told apart with the 87-base-pair reads, so those segments were excluded.

In total, over 600 healthy bone marrow donors made up the cohort. All cohort members were sampled while nominally healthy, although unrecorded immune exposures were likely present. The donor was CMV seropositive and was included in the group of about 290 seropositive cohort members. Every donor gave a peripheral blood sample, and the peripheral blood mononuclear cells from that sample were used for TCR beta sequencing. The Qiagen DNeasy Blood Extraction Kit was used to extract genomic DNA from the blood cell samples. The sequenced material came from PBMCs. The sequence joins TRBV9 to TRBJ2-1; TRBD2 aligns with 8 central bases. This clonotype was sampled from a man in his 60s in good health and CMV-seropositive. The CDR3 region has the sequence CASSPGRGLVFINEQFF. The nucleotide sequence reads as follows: TGTGCCAGCAGCCCAGGCAGGGGACTAGTGTTCATCAATGAGCAGTTCTTC. The CDR3 plus the reference TRBV9 and TRBJ2-1 genes for the other parts give the full variable domain: DSGVTQTPKHLITATGQRVTLRCSPRSGDLSVYWYQQSLDQGLQFLIQYYNGEERAKGNILERFSAQQFPDLHSELNLSSLELGDSALYFCASSPGRGLVFINEQFFGPGTRLTVL.